Shown below are 29 T cell receptor beta chains from a single sample sequenced in a study of T cells after yellow fever vaccination. One entry per CDR3 protein, called by TCRdb with MiXCR from the 5' RACE reads. The sample carries roughly 330,000 distinct CDR3 sequences, approximately 3.9% recorded once. Source: PBMCs, taken 5 days after the yellow fever booster vaccination. These receptors came from a man between 18 and 29 years old who received the YFV17D yellow fever vaccine.

This clonotype occurred many times. This chain connects TRBV5-1 to TRBJ2-4; 7 nucleotides agree with TRBD1. This CDR3 spans 14 amino acids. Germline values: CDR1 SGHRS, CDR2 YFSETQ. The V gene end was trimmed by 1 base and the J gene end by 6 bases; junction bases not matched to a gene: 4. CDR3 sequence reads: CASSLSAGGNIQYF. The CDR3 nucleotides are TGCGCCAGCAGCTTGTCAGCAGGGGGAAACATTCAGTACTTC.

The chain carries TRBV6-5 and TRBJ1-4; possible D gene TRBD1, 5 bases. Trimming pared 0 bases from V and 7 bases from J, leaving 15 bases between. Germline CDR1 is MNHEY and CDR2 is SVGAGI. This CDR3 has 16 amino acids. The CDR3 nucleotides read TGTGCCAGCAGTTACTCGACTGGGGCCCTCTTTGAAAAACTGTTTTTT. Encoded protein: CASSYSTGALFEKLFF.

This clonotype was recorded at least ten times. The chain joins TRBV3-2 to TRBJ2-5; the table's D call of TRBD1 was not tested on the DNA. TRBV3-2 is shown as a pseudogene. The CDR3 is made up of 16 amino acids. The CDR3 is CASSQARDRVKETQYF. CDR3 sequence (DNA): TGTGCCAGCAGCCAAGCTAGGGACAGGGTAAAAGAGACCCAGTACTTC.

This clonotype appeared a few times. This chain uses TRBV4-3 with TRBJ2-3; 9 positions match TRBD2. The CDR3 has 15 amino acids. Germline V CDR1 and CDR2: LGHNA, YSLEER. Unmatched junction bases numbered 4, after V lost 4 bases and J lost 2 bases. The chain's CDR3 is CASSRGGANTDTQYF. In DNA, the CDR3 is TGCGCCAGCAGCCGCGGGGGGGCGAACACAGATACGCAGTATTTT.

The genes are TRBV4-2 and TRBJ1-6, with D possibly TRBD1 on 6 matching bases. V lost 2 bases to trimming and J lost 10 bases, with 12 bases between them. CDR1 is LGHNA and CDR2 is YNFKEQ in the germline V gene. The length of the CDR3 is 14 residues. The CDR3 DNA reads TGTGCCAGCAGCCAAAGGACAGAGGAATCACCCCTCCACTTT. The encoded protein is CASSQRTEESPLHF.

This chain joins TRBV5-1 and TRBJ1-1; 7 bases are a match to TRBD1. The J segment lost 3 bases and the V segment lost 0 bases, leaving 8 bases of the junction unmatched. The germline V gene has CDR1 SGHRS and CDR2 YFSETQ. The CDR3 spans 16 residues. CDR3 amino acids: CASSLETGQGHTEAFF. DNA of the CDR3: TGCGCCAGCAGCTTGGAGACAGGGCAGGGGCACACTGAAGCTTTCTTT.

V is TRBV5-1 and J is TRBJ1-3; no reliable D call. CDR3 size: 14 residues. Germline CDR1 is SGHRS and CDR2 is YFSETQ. The germline V and J ends were trimmed by 2 bases and 0 bases, with 6 bases remaining between them. CDR3 loop: CASSFEASGNTIYF. The CDR3 region has the DNA TGCGCCAGCAGCTTTGAAGCCTCTGGAAACACCATATATTTT.

V and J are TRBV5-6 and TRBJ1-2; no firm D call. V lost 1 base and J lost 3, with 10 bases in between. CDR3 length: 14 amino acids. From germline, CDR1 is SGHDT and CDR2 YYEEEE. CDR3 sequence: CASSLWQNDYGYTF. In DNA, the CDR3 is TGTGCCAGCAGCTTGTGGCAGAACGACTATGGCTACACCTTC.

The chain recombines TRBV18 with TRBJ1-2, with D tentatively TRBD1 (6 bases). Trimming took off 3 bases at V and 4 bases at J, with 18 bases between the two ends. This CDR3 is 16 amino acids long. CDR1 KGHSH and CDR2 LQKENI come from the germline V gene. The DNA of the CDR3 is TGTGCCAGCTCACCCCTACGAACAGGGATGGCCTATGGCTACACCTTC. It encodes CASSPLRTGMAYGYTF.

The chain recombines TRBV4-1 with TRBJ2-7; no reliable D call. In germline, CDR1 is MGHRA, CDR2 YSYEKL. Trimming removed 6 bases at V and 7 bases at J, with 7 bases between. The CDR3 consists of 10 residues. The CDR3 region has the DNA TGCGCCAGCAGGAGATTAGAGCAGTACTTC. Its protein is CASRRLEQYF.

The V call is TRBV6-2 or TRBV6-3, the J call TRBJ1-5; 9 bases match TRBD1. In germline, CDR1 is MNHEY, CDR2 SVGEGT. The ends lost 6 bases at V and 0 bases at J; junction bases unmatched: 9. CDR3 length: 17 residues. The CDR3 protein is CASSRDRGTYSNQPQHF. The CDR3 DNA reads TGTGCCAGCAGCCGTGACAGGGGGACCTATAGCAATCAGCCCCAGCATTTT.

The table lists this clonotype with many counts. The chain joins TRBV6-5 to TRBJ1-4; TRBD1 agrees at 7 bases. Germline V gives CDR1 MNHEY, CDR2 SVGAGI. The length of the CDR3 is 19 residues. V shed 0 bases and J 5 bases; nucleotides not matched to a gene: 15. This CDR3 is CASSYSFWTSGTENEKLFF. DNA of the CDR3: TGTGCCAGCAGTTACTCCTTTTGGACGTCTGGGACAGAAAATGAAAAACTGTTTTTT.

J is TRBJ2-7 and V is TRBV5-1, with 8 bases matching TRBD1. V was pared by 4 bases and J by 5 bases, with 8 bases of the junction left unmatched. CDR3 length equals 14 residues. Looked up from germline, CDR1 is SGHRS and CDR2 is YFSETQ. The CDR3 DNA sequence: TGCGCCAGCAGCAGAGGCAGGGGGCACCACGAGCAGTACTTC. It encodes CASSRGRGHHEQYF.

The table lists this clonotype with many counts. In nucleotides, the CDR3 is TGCGCCAGCAGCTCGACAGGGGTTGAGGGCAATGAGCAGTTCTTC. This codes for CASSSTGVEGNEQFF. The chain joins TRBV5-1 to TRBJ2-1; TRBD1 aligns across 8 bases. Germline V gives CDR1 SGHRS, CDR2 YFSETQ. V lost 3 bases and J lost 6; bases outside the gene matches: 8. The length of the CDR3 is 15 residues.

This clonotype has more than one count but fewer than ten. The J gene is TRBJ1-1, the V gene TRBV2; tentatively, D is TRBD1 (6 bases). V was pared by 4 bases and J by 1 base, with 10 bases between. Germline values: CDR1 SNHLY, CDR2 FYNNEI. The CDR3 runs to 14 residues. For the CDR3, the DNA is TGTGCCAGCAGTGTTAAGGGGGGGAACACTGAAGCTTTCTTT. Translated, it gives CASSVKGGNTEAFF.

The chain joins TRBV28 to TRBJ1-4; weak D call: TRBD1 (6 bases). The V end lost 4 bases, the J end lost 5 bases, and 26 bases lay between the germline ends. CDR3 size: 19 residues. CDR1 MDHEN and CDR2 SYDVKM come from the germline V gene. The CDR3 nucleotides are TGTGCCAGCAGTTACGGCAAGGTGACAGGCCGGGGGTCCAATGAAAAACTGTTTTTT. Translation gives CASSYGKVTGRGSNEKLFF. Combining the CDR3 with reference TRBV28 and TRBJ1-4 gives the whole variable domain DVKVTQSSRYLVKRTGEKVFLECVQDMDHENMFWYRQDPGLGLRLIYFSYDVKMKEKGDIPEGYSVSREKKERFSLILESASTNQTSMYLCASSYGKVTGRGSNEKLFFGSGTQLSVL.

This clonotype was recorded a few times. The chain recombines TRBV4-3 with TRBJ1-4; D is undetermined. Trimming took 0 bases from V and 8 from J, leaving 16 bases between them. The length of the CDR3 is 16 residues. Germline V CDR1 and CDR2: LGHNA, YSLEER. The CDR3: CASSQDAPLQAEKLFF. CDR3 sequence (DNA): TGCGCCAGCAGCCAAGATGCACCCTTACAAGCCGAAAAACTGTTTTTT.

This clonotype appeared many times. This rearrangement joins TRBV28 to TRBJ1-5; the D gene is possibly TRBD1 (5 bases). V was trimmed by 5 bases and J by 0 bases, leaving 17 bases between them. The CDR3 covers 17 residues. Germline loops: CDR1 MDHEN, CDR2 SYDVKM. This chain's CDR3 is CASSLFYTGDSNQPQHF. In nucleotides, the CDR3 is TGTGCCAGCAGTCTATTTTACACAGGAGATAGCAATCAGCCCCAGCATTTT. Filled out from reference TRBV28 and TRBJ1-5, the complete variable domain reads DVKVTQSSRYLVKRTGEKVFLECVQDMDHENMFWYRQDPGLGLRLIYFSYDVKMKEKGDIPEGYSVSREKKERFSLILESASTNQTSMYLCASSLFYTGDSNQPQHFGDGTRLSIL.

This clonotype has a handful of counts. The V call is TRBV7-2, the J call TRBJ2-1; TRBD2 aligns across 12 bases. The trim removed 3 bases at V and 9 bases at J, leaving 9 bases unmatched. The CDR3 contains 16 residues. Germline loops: CDR1 SGHTA, CDR2 FQGNSA. CDR3 in amino acids: CASSLTRTSGAVEQFF. The CDR3 region has the DNA TGTGCCAGCAGCTTGACCCGGACTAGCGGGGCGGTTGAGCAGTTCTTC.

The chain employs TRBV6-6 and TRBJ2-3; 10 positions agree with TRBD2. V shed 7 bases and J 4 bases; nucleotides not matched to a gene: 8. Germline values: CDR1 MNHNY, CDR2 SVGAGI (reference sequence). This CDR3 region has 15 residues. CDR3 residues: CASIFSGGPADTQYF. The CDR3 DNA reads TGTGCCAGCATTTTTAGCGGGGGGCCGGCAGATACGCAGTATTTT.

This clonotype was counted only a few times. The chain employs TRBV4-3 and TRBJ1-3, with D possibly matching TRBD1 (6 bases). The germline V gene has CDR1 LGHNA and CDR2 YSLEER. Trimming shortened V by 0 bases and J by 2 bases, and 11 bases separated the two germline ends. The CDR3 contains 16 residues. For the CDR3, the DNA is TGCGCCAGCAGCCAAGAAGGACAGTCTACTGGAAACACCATATATTTT. It codes for CASSQEGQSTGNTIYF.

This clonotype occurred many times. CDR3 loop: CASRPDLSRGRETQYF. The CDR3 bases are TGTGCCAGCAGACCAGACCTCTCCCGAGGTCGAGAGACCCAGTACTTC. This rearrangement joins TRBV12-3 or TRBV12-4 to TRBJ2-5; unclear D gene. Trimming removed 6 bases at V and 4 bases at J, with 21 bases between. The CDR3 extends over 16 amino acids.

In its sample, this clonotype was seen many times. The chain couples TRBV9 to TRBJ2-7, with D tentatively TRBD2 (5 bases). This CDR3 spans 15 amino acids. Germline-derived CDR1 and CDR2 are SGDLS and YYNGEE. V lost 4 bases and J 2 bases, leaving 16 bases between the germline ends. The CDR3: CASSRDRDGAYEQYF. CDR3 sequence (DNA): TGTGCCAGCAGCCGTGACCGGGATGGGGCCTACGAGCAGTACTTC. Complete variable domain (other parts from reference TRBV9 and TRBJ2-7): DSGVTQTPKHLITATGQRVTLRCSPRSGDLSVYWYQQSLDQGLQFLIQYYNGEERAKGNILERFSAQQFPDLHSELNLSSLELGDSALYFCASSRDRDGAYEQYFGPGTRLTVT.

The V call is TRBV7-6, the J call TRBJ2-1; 8 bases align to TRBD2. The junction had 12 bases not matched to a gene; V was cut back by 5 bases and J by 15 bases. The V gene's germline CDR1 is SGHVS and CDR2 FNYEAQ. The CDR3 runs to 13 residues. The DNA for the CDR3 is TGTGCCAGCAGCCCGGGGGGGGACGAACGTCGGTTCTTC. Residues: CASSPGGDERRFF.

The V and J genes are TRBV7-2 and TRBJ2-6; D possibly corresponds to TRBD1 (5 bases). Between the trimmed V and J ends, which lost 2 bases and 4 bases, there was a span of 12 bases. CDR3 length: 16 residues. Germline CDR1 reads SGHTA; CDR2 reads FQGNSA. The CDR3 here is CASSLSRVTGANVLTF. The DNA of the CDR3 is TGTGCCAGCAGCTTAAGCAGGGTAACCGGGGCCAACGTCCTGACTTTC.

In this sample, this clonotype turned up a few times. This chain links TRBV5-4 with TRBJ1-6, with D perhaps TRBD1 (6 bases). This CDR3 region has 16 residues. Germline V gives CDR1 SGHNT, CDR2 YYREEE (reference sequence). Trimming took off 3 bases at V and 0 bases at J, with 10 bases between the two ends. CDR3: CASSSDRSSYNSPLHF. For the CDR3, the DNA is TGTGCCAGCAGCTCGGACAGAAGCTCCTATAATTCACCCCTCCACTTT.

The genes are TRBV25-1 and TRBJ1-5; a possible D gene is TRBD1 (5 bases). CDR1 MGHDK and CDR2 SYGVNS come from the germline V gene. V lost 4 bases and J 2 bases, leaving 15 bases between the germline ends. This CDR3 contains 16 residues. As DNA, the CDR3 is TGTGCCAGCAGTGCCTCAGGGATTGCGGGCAATCAGCCCCAGCATTTT. Encoded protein: CASSASGIAGNQPQHF. The complete variable domain, with remaining parts taken from reference TRBV25-1 and TRBJ1-5, reads EADIYQTPRYLVIGTGKKITLECSQTMGHDKMYWYQQDPGMELHLIHYSYGVNSTEKGDLSSESTVSRIRTEHFPLTLESARPSHTSQYLCASSASGIAGNQPQHFGDGTRLSIL.

This clonotype has at least ten counts. This chain joins TRBV18 and TRBJ1-4, with a weak D call TRBD1 (6 bases). The length of the CDR3 is 16 residues. The germline CDR1 and CDR2 sequences are KGHSH and LQKENI. V gave up 3 bases and J gave up 5 bases, with 16 bases separating them. DNA for the CDR3: TGTGCCAGCTCACCGCCCCCGGGGGCCTCAAATGAAAAACTGTTTTTT. Translated, it gives CASSPPPGASNEKLFF.

The chain couples TRBV12-3 or TRBV12-4 to TRBJ1-2; D call uncertain. The CDR3 has 13 amino acids. V lost 7 bases, J lost 4 bases, and 13 bases lay in between. The CDR3, as DNA: TGTGCCAGCACCGCGGGGTACAGCTATGGCTACACCTTC. As protein: CASTAGYSYGYTF.